The sequence of this TCR beta chain was determined in a study of beta chain features in type 1 diabetes. Whole-study results and caveats: Shortening of TCRB CDR3s, moderate but significant, appeared in all four CD4+ subsets of Type 1 diabetes patients.

The table lists this clone with a few counts. Its cognate antigen is unknown. Trimming took off 0 bases at V and 3 bases at J, with 14 bases between the two ends. The V gene's germline CDR1 is SQVTM and CDR2 ANQGSEA. The CDR3 consists of 15 residues. Reverse transcribing all isolated RNA meant expressed TCRB transcripts were sequenced. Measured with immunoSEQ multiplex PCR; TCRdb has only the in-frame clones, and not every one. The sample has a few hundred thousand clones, approximately 20% seen once; the top ten hold around 0.029%. The chain joins TRBV29-1 to TRBJ1-1; possible D gene TRBD1, 5 bases. The source material was naive CD4+ T cells from blood. The sequence derives from a woman aged 40 to 50 with type 1 diabetes. Here the CDR3 reads CSVEDLSGGYTEAFF. The CDR3 nucleotides read TGCAGCGTTGAAGACTTATCGGGGGGGTACACTGAAGCTTTCTTT.